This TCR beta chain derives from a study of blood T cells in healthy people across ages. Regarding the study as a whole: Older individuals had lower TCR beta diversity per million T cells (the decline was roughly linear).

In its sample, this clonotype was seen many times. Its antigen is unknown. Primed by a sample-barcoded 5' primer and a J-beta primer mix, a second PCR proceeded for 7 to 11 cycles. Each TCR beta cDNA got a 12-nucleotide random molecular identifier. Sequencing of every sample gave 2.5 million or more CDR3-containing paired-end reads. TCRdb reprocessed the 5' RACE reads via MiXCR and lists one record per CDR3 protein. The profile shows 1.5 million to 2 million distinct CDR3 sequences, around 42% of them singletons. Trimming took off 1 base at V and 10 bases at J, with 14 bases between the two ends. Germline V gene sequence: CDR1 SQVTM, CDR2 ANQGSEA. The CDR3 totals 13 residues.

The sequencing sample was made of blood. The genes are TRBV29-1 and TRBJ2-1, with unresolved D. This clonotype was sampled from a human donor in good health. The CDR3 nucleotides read TGCAGCGTTGAAGGGTCGCGGTTCCGGGAGCAGTTCTTC. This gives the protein CSVEGSRFREQFF.